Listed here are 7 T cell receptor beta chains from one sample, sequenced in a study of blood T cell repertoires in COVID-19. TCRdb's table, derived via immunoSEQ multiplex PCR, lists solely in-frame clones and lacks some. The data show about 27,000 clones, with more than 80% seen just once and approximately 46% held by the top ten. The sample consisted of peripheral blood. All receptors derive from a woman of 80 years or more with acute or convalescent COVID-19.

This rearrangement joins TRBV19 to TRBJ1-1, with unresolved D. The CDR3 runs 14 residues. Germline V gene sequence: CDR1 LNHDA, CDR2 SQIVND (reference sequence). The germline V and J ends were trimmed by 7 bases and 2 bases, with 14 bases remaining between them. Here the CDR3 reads CASTERVLNTEAFF. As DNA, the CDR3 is TGTGCCAGTACCGAACGCGTCCTTAACACTGAAGCTTTCTTT.

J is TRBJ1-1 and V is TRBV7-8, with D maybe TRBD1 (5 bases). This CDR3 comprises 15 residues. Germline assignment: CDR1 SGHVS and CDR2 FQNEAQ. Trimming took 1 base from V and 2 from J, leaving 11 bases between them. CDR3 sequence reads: CASSLVQGINTEAFF. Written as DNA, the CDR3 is TGTGCCAGCAGCTTAGTTCAGGGTATAAACACTGAAGCTTTCTTT.

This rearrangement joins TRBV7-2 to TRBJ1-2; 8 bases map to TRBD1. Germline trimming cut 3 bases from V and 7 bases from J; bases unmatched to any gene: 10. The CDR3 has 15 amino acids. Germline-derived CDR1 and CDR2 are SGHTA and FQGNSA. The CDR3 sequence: CASSFSGQGFSGYTF. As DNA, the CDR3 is TGTGCCAGCAGCTTCTCCGGACAGGGATTTAGTGGCTACACCTTC.

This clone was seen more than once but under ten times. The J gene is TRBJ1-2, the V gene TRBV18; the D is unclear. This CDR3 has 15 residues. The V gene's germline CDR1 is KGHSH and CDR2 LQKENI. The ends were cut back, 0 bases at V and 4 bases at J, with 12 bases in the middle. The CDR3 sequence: CASSPPSGAGYGYTF. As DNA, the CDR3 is TGTGCCAGCTCACCACCGTCGGGCGCGGGCTATGGCTACACCTTC.

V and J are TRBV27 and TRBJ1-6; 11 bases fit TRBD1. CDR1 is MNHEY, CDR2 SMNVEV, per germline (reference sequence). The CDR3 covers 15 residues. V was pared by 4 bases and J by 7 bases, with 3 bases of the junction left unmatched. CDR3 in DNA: TGTGCCAGCAGTTCCGGGACAGGGGGAAATTCACCCCTCCACTTT. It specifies CASSSGTGGNSPLHF.

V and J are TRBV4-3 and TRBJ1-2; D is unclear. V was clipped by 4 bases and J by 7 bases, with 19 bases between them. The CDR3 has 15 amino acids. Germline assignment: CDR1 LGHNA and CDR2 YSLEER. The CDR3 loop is CASSPYGRPFGGYTF. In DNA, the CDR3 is TGCGCCAGCAGCCCTTACGGGAGGCCTTTTGGTGGCTACACCTTC.

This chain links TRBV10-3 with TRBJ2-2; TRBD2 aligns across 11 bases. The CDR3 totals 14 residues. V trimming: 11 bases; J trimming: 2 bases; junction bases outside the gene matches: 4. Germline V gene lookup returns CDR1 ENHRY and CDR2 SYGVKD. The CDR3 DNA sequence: TGTGCCTCGGGACTAGCGGACAACACCGGGGAGCTGTTTTTT. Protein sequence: CASGLADNTGELFF.